A selection of T cell receptor beta chains follows, all from one sample in a study of EBV T-cell therapy then PD-1 blockade in nasopharyngeal carcinoma. Produced via immunoSEQ multiplex PCR; TCRdb's table is partial and in-frame only. The sample yields under 30,000 clones, 84% seen once. Their specific antigens are unknown. The source material was CD8+ T cells from blood, sampled at approximately day 60 from a patient whose treatment included autologous EBV-specific T cells and nivolumab. The receptor set was obtained from a man aged 40-55 years with nasopharyngeal carcinoma. The CDR3 runs from the conserved cysteine through the conserved F or W. D genes are given only for firm matches. Not every row has a clone size; where given, it reads once, few, many or a size class.

.	.	TRBV2	TRBJ2-1	TGTGCCAGGACGACTAGTCCCTCCTACAATGAGCAGTTCTTC	CARTTSPSYNEQFF
.	TRBD1	TRBV4-2	TRBJ2-7	TGTGCCAGCAGCCAAGTAATTGGGACAGGGGGCTACGAGCAGTACTTC	CASSQVIGTGGYEQYF
once	TRBD1	TRBV28	TRBJ1-1	TGTGCCAGCGGGTGGGACAGGGTTCGGAACACTGAAGCTTTCTTT	CASGWDRVRNTEAFF
.	.	TRBV18	TRBJ1-4	TGTGCCAGCTCACCGCCGCGTCAGAATGAAAAACTGTTTTTT	CASSPPRQNEKLFF
.	.	TRBV9	TRBJ2-3	TGTGCCAGCAGCGAGGGGGAGGGGGCCTACACAGATACGCAGTATTTT	CASSEGEGAYTDTQYF
.	TRBD2	TRBV11-2	TRBJ2-5	TGTGCCAGCAGCTTAGCTGGAGGAGGCGGGGGGGCCCAGTACTTC	CASSLAGGGGGAQYF
.	TRBD1	TRBV7-7	TRBJ2-7	TGTGCCAGCAGCCAAGGGACAGGGGATTGGGGCGGGCAGTACTTC	CASSQGTGDWGGQYF
.	TRBD2	TRBV7-2	TRBJ2-7	TGTGCCAGCAGCTGGGGACTAGCGGGCCATAAGGAGTACTTC	CASSWGLAGHKEYF
.	.	TRBV19	TRBJ1-5	TGTGCCAGTAGAGGTCTGTTGGGGGCTGGACAGCCCCAGCATTTT	CASRGLLGAGQPQHF
.	TRBD2	TRBV28	TRBJ2-1	TGTGCCAGCAGTTTTAGACCCGGGACTAGCGGGGGGAAAGGTGAGCAGTTCTTC	CASSFRPGTSGGKGEQFF